One sample yielded the 21 T cell receptor beta chains listed below, sequenced in a study of shared clonotypes between healthy human individuals. The method was immunoSEQ multiplex PCR; TCRdb's version includes in-frame clones alone and lacks a portion of them. The table has about a million clones, 70% to 85% seen once. What was sequenced was memory CD4+ T cells from PBMCs. Indicated subset: CD45RA-negative fraction. The receptors shown here come from a man aged 18 to 29 in good health. Some clones in this sample may be carry-over from other donors' samples.

This clone turned up a few times. CDR3 DNA: TGTGCCAGCAGTTTATGGGCTAGCGGGAGGTATGAGCAGTTCTTC. This sequence encodes CASSLWASGRYEQFF. The chain carries TRBV28 and TRBJ2-1; 11 bases align to TRBD2. V shed 0 bases and J 8 bases; nucleotides not matched to a gene: 3. The CDR3 sequence is 15 residues long. Germline V lookup: CDR1 MDHEN, CDR2 SYDVKM.

The V and J genes are TRBV4-1 and TRBJ2-5, with D unresolved. The length of the CDR3 is 16 residues. In germline, CDR1 is MGHRA, CDR2 YSYEKL. Trimming cost V 2 bases and J 0 bases, with 13 bases left between them. CDR3 nucleotides: TGCGCCAGCAGCCAACCCTTGCAGAGGTACCAAGAGACCCAGTACTTC. It is translated as CASSQPLQRYQETQYF.

V is TRBV10-3 and J is TRBJ1-3; D remains ambiguous. V was cut by 4 bases and J by 1 base, with 14 bases left in between. The CDR3 has 16 amino acids. Per germline, CDR1 ENHRY and CDR2 SYGVKD. The CDR3 reads CAISGPGPRSGNTIYF. The CDR3 DNA reads TGTGCCATCAGTGGTCCCGGACCCAGATCTGGAAACACCATATATTTT.

J is TRBJ2-5 and V is TRBV28; D perhaps matches TRBD2 (6 bases). CDR1 is MDHEN, CDR2 SYDVKM, per germline. Trimming removed 0 bases from V and 4 bases from J, with 9 bases in between. CDR3 length equals 14 residues. CDR3 bases: TGTGCCAGCAGTTTATGGCGGGGTGGAGAGACCCAGTACTTC. The encoded protein is CASSLWRGGETQYF.

This chain connects TRBV28 to TRBJ1-2; the D gene is possibly TRBD1 (5 bases). The CDR3 has 15 amino acids. Germline values: CDR1 MDHEN, CDR2 SYDVKM. Trimming stripped 7 bases from V and 4 bases from J, with 19 bases between. CDR3 amino acids: CASMGGGAASYGYTF. CDR3 bases: TGTGCCAGCATGGGTGGGGGTGCTGCTTCCTATGGCTACACCTTC.

This chain connects TRBV6-5 to TRBJ2-7; D gene ambiguous. The CDR3 contains 13 residues. Per germline, CDR1 MNHEY and CDR2 SVGAGI. The V and J ends lost 2 bases and 3 bases respectively, with 8 bases between them. CDR3 nucleotides: TGTGCCAGCAGTTACCAGAAACACTACGAGCAGTACTTC. This translates into CASSYQKHYEQYF.

The chain couples TRBV5-1 to TRBJ2-7; 7 bases match TRBD2. The germline V gene has CDR1 SGHRS and CDR2 YFSETQ. The J segment lost 5 bases and the V segment lost 4 bases, leaving 15 bases of the junction unmatched. This CDR3 has 16 residues. CDR3 loop: CASSHYDGRLLHEQYF. The DNA for the CDR3 is TGCGCCAGCAGCCACTATGACGGGAGGTTACTCCACGAGCAGTACTTC. The variable domain in full, with the rest retrieved from reference TRBV5-1 and TRBJ2-7, is KAGVTQTPRYLIKTRGQQVTLSCSPISGHRSVSWYQQTPGQGLQFLFEYFSETQRNKGNFPGRFSGRQFSNSRSEMNVSTLELGDSALYLCASSHYDGRLLHEQYFGPGTRLTVT.

This chain uses TRBV6-1 with TRBJ1-1; the match to TRBD1 covers 8 bases. The V gene's germline CDR1 is MNHNS and CDR2 SASEGT. Losses at the gene ends were 4 bases for V and 2 bases for J; bases not matched to a gene: 3. This CDR3 region has 14 residues. The CDR3 is CASSVDRVNTEAFF. The DNA of the CDR3 is TGTGCCAGCAGTGTGGACAGGGTAAACACTGAAGCTTTCTTT.

V usage is TRBV6-1 and J usage is TRBJ1-5; 8 bases agree with TRBD1. Germline assignment: CDR1 MNHNS and CDR2 SASEGT. The CDR3 consists of 17 residues. Trimming cost V 4 bases and J 9 bases; bases outside gene matches: 17. This CDR3 reads CASSAGVGQGRHRPQHF. CDR3 nucleotides: TGTGCCAGCAGTGCCGGGGTCGGACAGGGCCGGCATCGGCCCCAGCATTTT.

The V call is TRBV11-1, the J call TRBJ2-3; TRBD1 agrees at 7 bases. This CDR3 has 14 amino acids. CDR1 and CDR2 from the germline V gene are SGHAT and FQDESV (reference sequence). J lost 2 bases, V lost 3 bases, and 2 bases had no gene match. CDR3: CASSFDRATDTQYF. CDR3 in DNA: TGTGCCAGCAGCTTCGACAGGGCCACAGATACGCAGTATTTT.

J is TRBJ2-3 and V is TRBV4-1; TRBD2 matches 10 bases. The CDR3 spans 15 residues. V was pared by 1 base and J by 5 bases, with 3 bases of the junction left unmatched. In germline, CDR1 is MGHRA, CDR2 YSYEKL. CDR3 residues: CASSQGLAGVDTQYF. The CDR3 region has the DNA TGCGCCAGCAGCCAAGGTCTAGCGGGAGTAGATACGCAGTATTTT.

The chain recombines TRBV2 with TRBJ2-1; D may correspond to TRBD1 or TRBD2 (6 bases each). The CDR3 has 14 residues. Trimming removed 11 bases at V and 3 bases at J, with 17 bases between. The germline V gene has CDR1 SNHLY and CDR2 FYNNEI. The CDR3 sequence: CADKGGSGYNEQFF. CDR3 coding DNA: TGTGCCGACAAGGGGGGCAGCGGCTACAATGAGCAGTTCTTC. The variable domain in full, with the rest retrieved from reference TRBV2 and TRBJ2-1, is EPEVTQTPSHQVTQMGQEVILRCVPISNHLYFYWYRQILGQKVEFLVSFYNNEISEKSEIFDDQFSVERPDGSNFTLKIRSTKLEDSAMYFCADKGGSGYNEQFFGPGTRLTVL.

The chain couples TRBV6-1 to TRBJ2-5; D is uncertain. The CDR3 spans 14 residues. Trimming cost V 6 bases and J 0 bases, with 11 bases left between them. CDR1 is MNHNS, CDR2 SASEGT, per germline. This CDR3 reads CASRRSVYQETQYF. The CDR3 bases are TGTGCCAGCAGGAGATCGGTGTACCAAGAGACCCAGTACTTC.

The rearrangement joins TRBV29-1 to TRBJ2-3; weak D call: TRBD2 (5 bases). Trimming took off 8 bases at V and 8 bases at J, with 26 bases between the two ends. Germline values: CDR1 SQVTM, CDR2 ANQGSEA. This CDR3 region has 15 residues. The chain's CDR3 is CSTRKVDYLAATQYF. The CDR3 nucleotides read TGCAGCACCAGAAAGGTCGACTACCTCGCCGCTACGCAGTATTTT.

This chain links TRBV5-6 with TRBJ2-5; 10 bases line up with TRBD2. With V trimmed by 2 bases and J by 2 bases, 3 bases remained unmatched. This CDR3 contains 15 residues. Germline V gene sequence: CDR1 SGHDT, CDR2 YYEEEE. CDR3 residues: CASSLILAGQETQYF. DNA for the CDR3: TGTGCCAGCAGCTTAATACTAGCGGGACAAGAGACCCAGTACTTC.

The V call is TRBV6-1, the J call TRBJ2-3; D may be TRBD1 or TRBD2 (5 bases each). From germline, CDR1 is MNHNS and CDR2 SASEGT. V gave up 7 bases and J gave up 5 bases, with 7 bases separating them. The CDR3 is made up of 11 amino acids. In nucleotides, the CDR3 is TGTGCCAGCATGAGGGGAGATACGCAGTATTTT. It yields the protein CASMRGDTQYF.

The chain links TRBV4-2 to TRBJ2-1; D not resolved. In germline, CDR1 is LGHNA, CDR2 YNFKEQ. The V end lost 4 bases, the J end lost 2 bases, and 18 bases lay between the germline ends. This CDR3 has 17 residues. CDR3 bases: TGTGCCAGCAGCCCTGATGGTCGACCCGGGCCCTACAATGAGCAGTTCTTC. Translation gives CASSPDGRPGPYNEQFF.

This sequence joins TRBV5-8 and TRBJ2-7; 7 positions agree with TRBD2. Trimming at V came to 4 bases and at J to 12 bases, leaving 7 bases not matched to a gene. There are 11 residues in the CDR3. Germline assignment: CDR1 SGHTS and CDR2 YDEGEE. The chain's CDR3 is CASSTGDYGYF. CDR3 DNA sequence: TGTGCCAGCAGCACCGGGGACTATGGGTACTTC.

J is TRBJ2-3 and V is TRBV5-1; 9 nucleotides align to TRBD2. Germline V gene lookup returns CDR1 SGHRS and CDR2 YFSETQ. Trimming cost V 0 bases and J 2 bases; bases outside gene matches: 4. This CDR3 has 16 residues. CDR3 in amino acids: CASSLVAGVNTDTQYF. The CDR3 DNA reads as TGCGCCAGCAGCTTGGTAGCGGGAGTTAACACAGATACGCAGTATTTT.

This chain connects TRBV10-2 to TRBJ1-5; 8 bases line up with TRBD1. Germline CDR1 reads WSHSY; CDR2 reads SAAADI. The CDR3 is 15 residues long. The trim removed 5 bases at V and 4 bases at J, leaving 7 bases unmatched. The CDR3 region is CASSLTGAKNQPQHF. CDR3 coding DNA: TGCGCCAGCAGTCTGACAGGGGCAAAGAATCAGCCCCAGCATTTT.

This clone was picked up a small number of times. The chain has TRBV28 and TRBJ2-7; TRBD2 matches 9 bases. The CDR3 has 17 residues. Trimming at V came to 3 bases and at J to 1 base, leaving 10 bases not matched to a gene. Germline values: CDR1 MDHEN, CDR2 SYDVKM. The CDR3 reads CASSLGRSGRQSYEQYF. Written as DNA, the CDR3 is TGTGCCAGCAGTTTGGGCAGGAGCGGGAGGCAATCCTACGAGCAGTACTTC.